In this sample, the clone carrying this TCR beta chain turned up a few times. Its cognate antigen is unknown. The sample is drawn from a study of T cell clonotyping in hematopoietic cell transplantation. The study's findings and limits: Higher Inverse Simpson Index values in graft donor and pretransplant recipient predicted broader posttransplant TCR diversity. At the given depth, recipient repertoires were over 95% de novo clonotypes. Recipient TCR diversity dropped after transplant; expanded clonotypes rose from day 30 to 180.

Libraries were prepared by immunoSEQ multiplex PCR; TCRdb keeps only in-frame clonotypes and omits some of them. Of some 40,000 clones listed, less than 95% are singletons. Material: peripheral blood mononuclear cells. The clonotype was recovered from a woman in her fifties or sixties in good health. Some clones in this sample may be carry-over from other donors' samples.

The CDR3 region has the DNA TGTGCCAGCAGTTCGACGGATGAAGGGCTTCAAGAGACCCAGTACTTC. This gives the protein CASSSTDEGLQETQYF. The chain recombines TRBV6-5 with TRBJ2-5; D is undetermined. The length of the CDR3 is 16 residues. The V and J ends lost 4 bases and 2 bases respectively, with 17 bases between them. Germline CDR1 reads MNHEY; CDR2 reads SVGAGI.